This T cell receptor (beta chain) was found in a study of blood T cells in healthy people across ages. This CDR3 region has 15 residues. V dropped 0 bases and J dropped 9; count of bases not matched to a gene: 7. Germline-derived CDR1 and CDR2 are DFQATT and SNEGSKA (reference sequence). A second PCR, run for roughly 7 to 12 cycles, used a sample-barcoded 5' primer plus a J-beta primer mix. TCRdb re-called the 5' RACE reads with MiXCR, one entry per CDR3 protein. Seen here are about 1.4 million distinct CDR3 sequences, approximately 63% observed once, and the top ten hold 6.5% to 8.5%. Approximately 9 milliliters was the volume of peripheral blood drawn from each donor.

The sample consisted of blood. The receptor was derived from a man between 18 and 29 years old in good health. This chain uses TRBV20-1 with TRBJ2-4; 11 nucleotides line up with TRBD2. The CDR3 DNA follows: TGCAGTGCTAGAGATTTAGCGGGGGGGCTGGTCATTCAGTACTTC. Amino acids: CSARDLAGGLVIQYF.